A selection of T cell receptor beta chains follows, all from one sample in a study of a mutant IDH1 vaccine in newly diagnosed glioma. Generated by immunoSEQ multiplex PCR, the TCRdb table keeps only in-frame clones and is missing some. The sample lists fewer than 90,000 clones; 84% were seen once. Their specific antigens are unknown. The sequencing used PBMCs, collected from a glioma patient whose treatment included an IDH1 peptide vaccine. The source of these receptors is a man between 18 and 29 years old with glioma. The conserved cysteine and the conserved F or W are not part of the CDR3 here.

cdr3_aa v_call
ASSLMAENTEAF TRBV5-1
ASSPSGGNTYNEQF TRBV18
ASSFSGGAYPYEQY TRBV5-1
ASSYGPEINEQF TRBV6-5
ASSLGLAGSYEQY TRBV7-2
ASSSGYSNQPQH TRBV2
ASSEVRLKGT TRBV6-1
ASSLEVRGEAF TRBV7-8
ASSPYFGTSGTDTQY TRBV11-2
ASRAGQAPAYEQY TRBV27
ASSLVGTTNEKLF TRBV7-9
ASSFNRGIDEQY TRBV5-4
ASSAGTANYGYT TRBV2
ASSPDRGYGNTIY TRBV4-3
ASSPYAGGGTGELF TRBV18
ASSPPQGLEEDYGYT TRBV11-2
ASGPTSSGFEAF TRBV28
ASGGQPSNQPQH TRBV9